What follows describes a single TCR beta chain. Which antigen it targets is not known. A much larger clone sits a single nucleotide away, making a read error possible. These data are taken from a study of post-analysis software for immune sequencing data (dated by TCRdb to the mid-2010s). Turning to the overall study: Disease courses on record covered relapsing-remitting, secondary progressive and progressive-relapsing multiple sclerosis, though some patients had no subtype annotation. The patient repertoires were set against about 12 previously published healthy control repertoires from donors whose ages ranged from roughly 6 to 27 years. A subset of samples was prepared in parallel using single-end sample barcoding, then pooled and co-amplified after Illumina adapter ligation. Here is what the overall study found, with its caveats: Significantly higher frequencies in patients than in controls were found for about five TRBV segments, including TRBV5-6, TRBV5-1 and TRBV20-1. Strong co-clustering of samples prepared in the same batch was shown by direct clustering with F measure, prompting a batch-effect correction. The multiple sclerosis patient group was slightly younger than the control group. Compared with controls, multiple sclerosis patients had significantly lower normalized Chao1 diversity, a finding suggesting substantial peripheral T-cell clonal expansion.

To demonstrate the VDJtools post-analysis software, the study profiled TCR beta repertoires from the peripheral blood of some 13 young patients with multiple sclerosis. The multiple sclerosis patients were children and adolescents ranging in age from roughly 6 to 15 years. The library was produced with PCR. TCRdb names Illumina HiSeq 2500 as the instrument used. To reduce PCR and sequencing biases, unique molecular identifiers were built into the TCR beta cDNA libraries. Per 1 to 10 million input T cells, approximately 500,000 cDNA molecules were obtained, such that each molecule approximated one T cell. Patient libraries were prepared and sequenced with the same protocol used for the earlier healthy control dataset. Within a given batch, samples were prepared together, multiplexed and sequenced on the same HiSeq lane. The original methods were these. MIGEC was used to process the raw barcoded reads, and molecular identifier groups with only a single read were discarded before consensus assembly and CDR3 extraction. Clonotype tables were post-analysed with VDJtools, normalizing diversity by down-sampling all datasets to the smallest sample size. In repertoire overlap clustering, CDR3 amino acid sequences, but not nucleotide sequences, were matched to correct batch-related cross-sample contamination. The public reads were reprocessed in TCRdb via fastp at Q25 and MiXCR, keeping in-frame beta chains. When rows share a CDR3 protein, they turn into one entry using the most common DNA and genes. The V and J calls reflect TCRdb's pipeline rather than the authors' work. This sample is represented by around 200,000 distinct CDR3 sequences; approximately 28% of them were singletons. Nearly 3.5% of the sample is held by the ten biggest clonotypes.

The germline V gene yields SGDLS for CDR1 and YYNGEE for CDR2. The CDR3 measures 13 amino acids from cysteine to phenylalanine. Only the CDR3 region is kept as DNA, spanning 39 bases read in frame from base 1. Sequencing was carried out using blood. The rearranged chain carries TRBV9 and TRBJ2-3; the D segment cannot be called with confidence. The receptor was isolated from a girl younger than 18 with multiple sclerosis. For the CDR3, the sequence is CASSLRTPDTQYF. The nucleotide sequence reads as follows: TGTGCCAGCAGCCTCAGGACCCCAGACACGCAGTATTTT.